This T cell receptor (beta chain) was identified during a study of T cell changes during pregnancy in multiple sclerosis. Germline CDR1 reads MDHEN; CDR2 reads SYDVKM. The CDR3 is 13 residues long. V was trimmed by 5 bases and J by 16 bases, leaving 21 bases between them. Sequencing was performed with immunoSEQ multiplex PCR; in TCRdb, only in-frame clones are kept and a portion is missing. The sample carries 30,000 to 40,000 clones, roughly 87% recorded once. The TCR originated in a female donor with multiple sclerosis, enrolled in a pregnancy study. The sequencing here drew on CD8+ T cells from peripheral blood mononuclear cells, taken before pregnancy. The chain is built from TRBV28 and TRBJ2-1, with D tentatively TRBD2 (6 bases). Here the CDR3 reads CASSGGRVDYVFF. The CDR3 coding sequence is TGTGCCAGCAGTGGGGGACGGGTGGACTATGTATTCTTC.